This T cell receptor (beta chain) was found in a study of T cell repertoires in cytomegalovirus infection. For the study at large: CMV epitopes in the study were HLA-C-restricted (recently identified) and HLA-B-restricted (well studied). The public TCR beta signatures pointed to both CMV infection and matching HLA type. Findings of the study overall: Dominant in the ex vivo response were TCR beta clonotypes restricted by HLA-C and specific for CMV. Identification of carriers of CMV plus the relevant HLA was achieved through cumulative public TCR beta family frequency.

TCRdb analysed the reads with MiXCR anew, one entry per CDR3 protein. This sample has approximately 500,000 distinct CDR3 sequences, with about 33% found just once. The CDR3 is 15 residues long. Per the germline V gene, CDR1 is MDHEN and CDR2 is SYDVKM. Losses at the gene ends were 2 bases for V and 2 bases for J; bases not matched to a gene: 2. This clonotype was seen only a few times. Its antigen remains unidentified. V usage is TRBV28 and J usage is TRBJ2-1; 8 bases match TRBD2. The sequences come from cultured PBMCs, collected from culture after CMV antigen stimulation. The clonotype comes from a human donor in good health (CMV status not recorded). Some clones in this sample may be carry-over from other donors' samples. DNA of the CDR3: TGTGCCAGCAGTTTAGGGACTAGGACCTACAATGAGCAGTTCTTC. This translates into CASSLGTRTYNEQFF.